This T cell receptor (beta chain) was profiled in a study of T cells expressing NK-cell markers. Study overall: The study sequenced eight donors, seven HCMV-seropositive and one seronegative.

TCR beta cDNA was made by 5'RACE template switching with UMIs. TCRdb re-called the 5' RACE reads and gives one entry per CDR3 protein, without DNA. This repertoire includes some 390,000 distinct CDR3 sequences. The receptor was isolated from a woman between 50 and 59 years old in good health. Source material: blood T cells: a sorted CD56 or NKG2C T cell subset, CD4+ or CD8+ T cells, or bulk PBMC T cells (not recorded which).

The CDR3 region is CASKGLAGGITDTQYF. The V and J genes are TRBV2 and TRBJ2-3; with no DNA, the TCRdb D assignment of TRBD2 cannot be verified. Germline V gene sequence: CDR1 SNHLY, CDR2 FYNNEI. The CDR3 runs to 16 residues.